Described below is a single T cell receptor beta chain sequence and its context. These data belong to a study of blood T cells in healthy people across ages. Staff drew around 10 milliliters of peripheral blood from each donor. They isolated at least 7 million PBMCs from each sample. Next came a second PCR, run for about 7 to 12 cycles, which used a sample-barcoded 5' primer along with a J-beta primer mix. Each cDNA molecule was tagged by a template-switch adaptor that had 12 random nucleotides. TCRdb passed the 5' RACE reads through MiXCR, listing each CDR3 protein once. In the table there are 1.8 million or so distinct CDR3 sequences, approximately 39% of which are singletons. This sequence originates from a human donor in good health. Source material: blood.

As DNA, the CDR3 is TGCGCCAGCAGCCAAGAAGCGGAGCGGGGAGCAGATACGCAGTATTTT. Translating it yields CASSQEAERGADTQYF. V usage is TRBV4-1 and J usage is TRBJ2-3, with 7 bases identical to TRBD2. This CDR3 is built from 16 residues. V gave up 0 bases and J gave up 4 bases; unmatched junction bases: 7. Germline V lookup: CDR1 MGHRA, CDR2 YSYEKL.